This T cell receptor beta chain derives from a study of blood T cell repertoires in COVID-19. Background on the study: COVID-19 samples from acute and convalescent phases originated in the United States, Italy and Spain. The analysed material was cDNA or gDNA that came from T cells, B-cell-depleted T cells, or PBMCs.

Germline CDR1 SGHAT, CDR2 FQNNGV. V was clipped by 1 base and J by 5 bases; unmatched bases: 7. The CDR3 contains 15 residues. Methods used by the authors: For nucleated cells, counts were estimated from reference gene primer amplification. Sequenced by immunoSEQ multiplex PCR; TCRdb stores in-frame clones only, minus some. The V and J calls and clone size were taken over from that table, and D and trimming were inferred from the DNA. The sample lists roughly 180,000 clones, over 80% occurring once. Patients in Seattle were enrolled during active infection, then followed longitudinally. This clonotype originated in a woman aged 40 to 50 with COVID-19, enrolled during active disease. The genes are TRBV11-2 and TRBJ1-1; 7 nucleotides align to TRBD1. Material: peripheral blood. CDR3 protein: CASSLAAGGGTEAFF. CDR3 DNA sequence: TGTGCCAGCAGCTTAGCGGCAGGGGGTGGTACTGAAGCTTTCTTT.